This T cell receptor (beta chain) comes out of a study of beta chain features in type 1 diabetes. Every isolated RNA sample was fully reverse transcribed, so sequencing captured expressed TCRB transcripts. Libraries were prepared by immunoSEQ multiplex PCR; TCRdb keeps only in-frame clonotypes and omits some of them. The table records some 150,000 clones, under 11% of them present only once. CD45RO/CCR7/CD25/CD127/CD95/CD27 separated CD4+ naive, central memory, regulatory and stem cell-like memory cells by sorting. Study-wide points: A PCR bias possibly favoring shorter templates would apply equally to patients and controls. It was among patients, rather than healthy donors, that naive, central memory and Treg TCRB repertoires appeared more similar. High-TCR-expressing cells could be over-represented by cDNA sequencing.

This clone appeared a single time. Its antigen is unidentified. The junction does not match germline at one end; this may be a read error. This CDR3 has 12 residues. Germline V gives CDR1 MDHEN, CDR2 SYDVKM. This clonotype was sampled from a man between 18 and 29 years old in good health. The chain combines TRBV28 with TRBJ1-6; D remains unclear. The specimen was naive CD4+ T cells from blood. The CDR3 protein is CAAGLYNSPLRF. Here the CDR3 DNA reads TGTGCCGCCGGGTTGTATAATTCACCCCTCCGCTTT.